This entry lists 2 T cell receptor beta chains sequenced from one sample in a study of early T cells in non-severe SARS-CoV-2 infection. MiXCR was run by TCRdb on the 5' RACE reads, yielding one entry per CDR3 protein. The data contain 40,000 to 45,000 distinct CDR3 sequences, around 6.3% of them singletons. The specimen was whole blood, collected at baseline. These receptors were taken from an adult who was a healthcare worker with PCR-confirmed SARS-CoV-2 infection or an uninfected control (not recorded which).

This clonotype was seen repeatedly, ten times or more. V and J are TRBV11-2 and TRBJ2-7; 10 bases map to TRBD2. This CDR3 is built from 17 residues. In germline, CDR1 is SGHAT, CDR2 FQNNGV. With 0 bases clipped from V and 5 bases from J, the junction kept 10 bases outside the gene matches. CDR3 sequence reads: CASSLDAPGLAFNEQYF. The CDR3 DNA reads as TGTGCCAGCAGCTTAGATGCGCCGGGACTAGCGTTCAACGAGCAGTACTTC.

At least ten counts were recorded for this clonotype. This chain connects TRBV20-1 to TRBJ2-1, with 12 bases that match TRBD2. V trimming: 0 bases; J trimming: 7 bases; junction bases outside the gene matches: 1. CDR1 is DFQATT and CDR2 is SNEGSKA in the germline V gene (reference sequence). The CDR3 is 14 amino acids. CDR3 nucleotide sequence: TGCAGTGCTAGAGAACTAGCGGGGGGTAATGAGCAGTTCTTC. Its translation is CSARELAGGNEQFF.